This T cell receptor (beta chain) was found in a study of cytomegalovirus exposure and HLA in healthy donors. Study context: The study's early data release held 80 million to 95 million unique TCRs from HLA-typed donors. Notes on the study in general: The study designated about 180 TCR beta chains cytomegalovirus-associated.

The primer mix had 60 Vbeta and 13 Jbeta primers. The method was immunoSEQ multiplex PCR; TCRdb's version includes in-frame clones alone and lacks a portion of them. The sample has about 130,000 clones; roughly 8.3% are singletons. This clone occurred a few times. Its target is unknown. Despite likely unrecorded immune exposures, the donors were nominally healthy at the time of sampling. From germline, CDR1 is MNHNY and CDR2 SVGAGI (reference sequence). CDR3 length: 15 amino acids. V lost 7 bases, J lost 1 base, and 9 bases stayed unmatched. What was sequenced was PBMCs. The chain combines TRBV6-6 with TRBJ2-7, with TRBD1 matching over 8 bases. This sequence originates from a middle-aged man in good health and CMV-seronegative. The CDR3 DNA follows: TGTGCCAGCAAACCTCTGGGACAGGCTTCCTACGAGCAGTACTTC. It encodes CASKPLGQASYEQYF.